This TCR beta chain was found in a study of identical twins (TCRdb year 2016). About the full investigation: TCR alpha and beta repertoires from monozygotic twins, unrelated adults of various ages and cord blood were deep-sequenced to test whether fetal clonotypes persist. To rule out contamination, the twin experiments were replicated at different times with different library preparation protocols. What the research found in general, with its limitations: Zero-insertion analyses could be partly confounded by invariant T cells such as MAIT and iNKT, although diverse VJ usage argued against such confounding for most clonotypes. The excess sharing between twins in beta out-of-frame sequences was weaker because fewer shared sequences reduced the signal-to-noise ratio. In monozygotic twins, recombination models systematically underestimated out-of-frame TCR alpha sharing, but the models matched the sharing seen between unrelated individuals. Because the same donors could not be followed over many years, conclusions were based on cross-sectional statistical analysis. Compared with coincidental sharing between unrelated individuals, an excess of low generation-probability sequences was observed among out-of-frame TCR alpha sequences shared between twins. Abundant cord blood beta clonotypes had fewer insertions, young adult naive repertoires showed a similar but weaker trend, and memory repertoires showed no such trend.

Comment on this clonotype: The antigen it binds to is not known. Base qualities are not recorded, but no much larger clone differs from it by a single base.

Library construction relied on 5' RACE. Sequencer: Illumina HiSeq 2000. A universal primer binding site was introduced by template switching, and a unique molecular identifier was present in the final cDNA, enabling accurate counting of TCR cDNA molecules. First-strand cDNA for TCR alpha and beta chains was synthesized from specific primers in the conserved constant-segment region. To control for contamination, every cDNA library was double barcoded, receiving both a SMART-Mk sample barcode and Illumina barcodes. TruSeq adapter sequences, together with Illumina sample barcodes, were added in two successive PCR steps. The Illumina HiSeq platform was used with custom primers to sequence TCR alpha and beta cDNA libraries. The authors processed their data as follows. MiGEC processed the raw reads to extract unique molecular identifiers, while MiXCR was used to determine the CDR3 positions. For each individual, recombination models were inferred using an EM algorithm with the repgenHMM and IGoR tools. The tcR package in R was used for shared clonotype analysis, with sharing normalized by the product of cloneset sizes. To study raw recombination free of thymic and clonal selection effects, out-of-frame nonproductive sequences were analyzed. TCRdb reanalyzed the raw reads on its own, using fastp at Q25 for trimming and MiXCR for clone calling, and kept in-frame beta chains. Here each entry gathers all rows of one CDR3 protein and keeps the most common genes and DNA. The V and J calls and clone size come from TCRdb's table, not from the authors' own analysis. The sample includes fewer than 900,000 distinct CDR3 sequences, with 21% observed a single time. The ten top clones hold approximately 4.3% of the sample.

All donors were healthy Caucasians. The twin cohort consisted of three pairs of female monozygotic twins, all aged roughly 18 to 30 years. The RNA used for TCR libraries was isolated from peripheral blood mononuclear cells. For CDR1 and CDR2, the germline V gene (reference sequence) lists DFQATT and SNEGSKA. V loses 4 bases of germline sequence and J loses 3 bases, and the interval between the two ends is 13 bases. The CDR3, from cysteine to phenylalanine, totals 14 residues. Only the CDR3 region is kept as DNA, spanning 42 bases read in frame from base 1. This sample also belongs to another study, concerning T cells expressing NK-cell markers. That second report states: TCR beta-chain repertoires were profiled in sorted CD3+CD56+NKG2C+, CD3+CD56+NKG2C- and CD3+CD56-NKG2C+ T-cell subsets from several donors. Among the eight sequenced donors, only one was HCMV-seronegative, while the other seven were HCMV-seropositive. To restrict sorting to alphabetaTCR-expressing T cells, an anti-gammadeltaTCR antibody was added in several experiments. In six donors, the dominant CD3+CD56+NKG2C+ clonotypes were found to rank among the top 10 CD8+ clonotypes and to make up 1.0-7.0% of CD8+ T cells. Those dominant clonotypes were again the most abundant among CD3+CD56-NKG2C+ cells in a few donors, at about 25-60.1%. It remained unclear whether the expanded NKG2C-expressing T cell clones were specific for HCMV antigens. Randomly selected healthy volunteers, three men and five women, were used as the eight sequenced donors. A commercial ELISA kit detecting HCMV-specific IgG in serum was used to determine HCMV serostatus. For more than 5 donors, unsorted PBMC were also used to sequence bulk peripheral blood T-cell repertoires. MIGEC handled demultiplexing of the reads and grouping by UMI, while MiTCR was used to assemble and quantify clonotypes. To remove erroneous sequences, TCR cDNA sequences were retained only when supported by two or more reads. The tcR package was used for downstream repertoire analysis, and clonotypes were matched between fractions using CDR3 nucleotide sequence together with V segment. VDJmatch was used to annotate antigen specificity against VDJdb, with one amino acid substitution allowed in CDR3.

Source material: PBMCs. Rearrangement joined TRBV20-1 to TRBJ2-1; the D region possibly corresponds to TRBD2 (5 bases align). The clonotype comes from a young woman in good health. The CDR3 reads CSANRGDYYNEQFF. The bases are TGCAGTGCTAATCGGGGAGACTACTACAATGAGCAGTTCTTC.